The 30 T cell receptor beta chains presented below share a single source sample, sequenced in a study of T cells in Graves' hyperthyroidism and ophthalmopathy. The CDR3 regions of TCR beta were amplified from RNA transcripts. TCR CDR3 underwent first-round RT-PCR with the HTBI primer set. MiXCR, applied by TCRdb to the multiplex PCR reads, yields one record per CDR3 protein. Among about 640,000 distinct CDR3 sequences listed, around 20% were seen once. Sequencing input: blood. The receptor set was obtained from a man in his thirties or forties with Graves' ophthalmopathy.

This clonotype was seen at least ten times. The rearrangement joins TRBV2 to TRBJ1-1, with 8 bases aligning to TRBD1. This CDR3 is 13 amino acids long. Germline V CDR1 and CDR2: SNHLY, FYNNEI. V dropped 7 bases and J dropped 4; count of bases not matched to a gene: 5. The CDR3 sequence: CASKQGQGTEAFF. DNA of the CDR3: TGTGCCAGCAAGCAAGGACAGGGCACTGAAGCTTTCTTT.

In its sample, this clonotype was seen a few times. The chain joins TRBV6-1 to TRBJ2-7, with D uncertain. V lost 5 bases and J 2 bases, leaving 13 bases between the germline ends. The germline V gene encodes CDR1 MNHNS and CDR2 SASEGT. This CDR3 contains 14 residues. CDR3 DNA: TGTGCCAGCAGTTACAGCGACACAGCCTACGAGCAGTACTTC. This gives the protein CASSYSDTAYEQYF.

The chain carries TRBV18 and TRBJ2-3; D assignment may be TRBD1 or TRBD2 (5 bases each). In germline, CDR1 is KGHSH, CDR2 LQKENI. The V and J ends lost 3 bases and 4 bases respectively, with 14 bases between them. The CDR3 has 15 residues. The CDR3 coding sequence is TGTGCCAGCTCACCCCGGGACGCGGTGGCAGATACGCAGTATTTT. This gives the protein CASSPRDAVADTQYF.

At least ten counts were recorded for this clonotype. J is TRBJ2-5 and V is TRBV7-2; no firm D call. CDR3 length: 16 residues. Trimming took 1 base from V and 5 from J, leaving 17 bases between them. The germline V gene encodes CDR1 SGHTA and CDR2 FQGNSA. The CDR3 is CASSLVIGTFGETQYF. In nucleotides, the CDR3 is TGTGCCAGCAGCTTAGTTATCGGCACCTTCGGGGAGACCCAGTACTTC.

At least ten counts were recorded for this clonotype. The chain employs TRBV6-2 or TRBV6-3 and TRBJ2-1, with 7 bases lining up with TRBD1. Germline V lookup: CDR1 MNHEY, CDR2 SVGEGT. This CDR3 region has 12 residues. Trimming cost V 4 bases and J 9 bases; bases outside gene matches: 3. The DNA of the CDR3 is TGTGCCAGCAGTTTTACAGGGGCTGAGCAGTTCTTC. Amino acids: CASSFTGAEQFF.

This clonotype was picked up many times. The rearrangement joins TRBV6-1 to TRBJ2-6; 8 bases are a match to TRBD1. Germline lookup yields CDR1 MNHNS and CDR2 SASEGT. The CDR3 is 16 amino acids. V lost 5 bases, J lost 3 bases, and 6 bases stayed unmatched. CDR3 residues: CASSHQGASGANVLTF. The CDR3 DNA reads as TGTGCCAGCAGTCATCAGGGGGCAAGTGGGGCCAACGTCCTGACTTTC.

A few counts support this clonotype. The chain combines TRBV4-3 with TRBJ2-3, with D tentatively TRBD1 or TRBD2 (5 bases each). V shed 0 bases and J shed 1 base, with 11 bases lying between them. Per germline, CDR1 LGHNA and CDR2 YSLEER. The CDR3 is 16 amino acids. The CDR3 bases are TGCGCCAGCAGCCAAGACAGGGAGAAACGCACAGATACGCAGTATTTT. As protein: CASSQDREKRTDTQYF.

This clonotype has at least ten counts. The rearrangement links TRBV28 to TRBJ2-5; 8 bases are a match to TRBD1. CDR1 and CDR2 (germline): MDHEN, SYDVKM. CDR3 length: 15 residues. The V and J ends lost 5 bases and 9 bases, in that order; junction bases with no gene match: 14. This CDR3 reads CASSLGQGNVGAQYF. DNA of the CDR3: TGTGCCAGCAGTCTCGGACAGGGTAATGTCGGGGCCCAGTACTTC.

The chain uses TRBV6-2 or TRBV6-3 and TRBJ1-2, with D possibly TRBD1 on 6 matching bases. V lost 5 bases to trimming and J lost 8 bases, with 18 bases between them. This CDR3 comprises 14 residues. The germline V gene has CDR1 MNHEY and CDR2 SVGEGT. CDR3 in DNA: TGTGCCAGCAGTCCCCCCCAGGGGCGGGAAGGCTACACCTTC. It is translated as CASSPPQGREGYTF.

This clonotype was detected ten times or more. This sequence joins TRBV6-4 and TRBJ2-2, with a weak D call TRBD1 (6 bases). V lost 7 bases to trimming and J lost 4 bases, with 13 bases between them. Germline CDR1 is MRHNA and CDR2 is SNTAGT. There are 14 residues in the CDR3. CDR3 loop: CASTPGHSTGELFF. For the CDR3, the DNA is TGTGCCAGCACCCCGGGACATAGCACCGGGGAGCTGTTTTTT.

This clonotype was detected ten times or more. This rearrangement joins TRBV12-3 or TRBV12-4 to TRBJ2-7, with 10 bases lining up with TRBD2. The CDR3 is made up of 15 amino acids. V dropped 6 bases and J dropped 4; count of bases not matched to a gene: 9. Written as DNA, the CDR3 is TGTGCCAGCAGCCGGGCCGGGACTAGCGCGTACGAGCAGTACTTC. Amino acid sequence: CASSRAGTSAYEQYF.

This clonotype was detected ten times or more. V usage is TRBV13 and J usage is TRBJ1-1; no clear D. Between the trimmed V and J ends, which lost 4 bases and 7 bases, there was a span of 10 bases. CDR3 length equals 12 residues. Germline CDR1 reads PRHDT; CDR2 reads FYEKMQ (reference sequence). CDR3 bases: TGTGCCAGCAGCTACTTAATCCATGAAGCTTTCTTT. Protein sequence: CASSYLIHEAFF.

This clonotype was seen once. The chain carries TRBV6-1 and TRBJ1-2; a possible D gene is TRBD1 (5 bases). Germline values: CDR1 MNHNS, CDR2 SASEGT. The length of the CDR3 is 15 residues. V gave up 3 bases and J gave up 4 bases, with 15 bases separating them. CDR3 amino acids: CASSEGPGALYGYTF. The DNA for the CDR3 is TGTGCCAGCAGTGAGGGACCAGGAGCTCTCTATGGCTACACCTTC.

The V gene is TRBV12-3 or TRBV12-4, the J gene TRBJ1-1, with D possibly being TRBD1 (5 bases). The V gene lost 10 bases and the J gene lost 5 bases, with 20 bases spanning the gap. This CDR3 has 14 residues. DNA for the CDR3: TGTGCCATCCTCCGGGGTAGGGGAAGAACTGAAGCTTTCTTT. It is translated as CAILRGRGRTEAFF.

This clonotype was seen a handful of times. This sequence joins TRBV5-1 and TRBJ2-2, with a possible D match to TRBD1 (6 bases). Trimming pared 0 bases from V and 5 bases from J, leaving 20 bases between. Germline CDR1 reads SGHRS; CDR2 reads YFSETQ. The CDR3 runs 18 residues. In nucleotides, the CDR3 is TGCGCCAGCAGCTTGGCCGAATACAGGGTTCAGGGGACCGGGGAGCTGTTTTTT. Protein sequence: CASSLAEYRVQGTGELFF.

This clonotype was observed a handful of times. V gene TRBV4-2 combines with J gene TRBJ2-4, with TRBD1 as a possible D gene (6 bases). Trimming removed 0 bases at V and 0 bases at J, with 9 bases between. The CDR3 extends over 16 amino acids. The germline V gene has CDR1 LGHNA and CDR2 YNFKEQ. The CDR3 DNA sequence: TGTGCCAGCAGCCAAGAGGCAGGGGCAGCCAAAAACATTCAGTACTTC. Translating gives CASSQEAGAAKNIQYF.

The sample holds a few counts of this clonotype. The CDR3 is CASSSTTRGEETQYF. As DNA, the CDR3 is TGTGCCAGCAGCTCGACCACCAGGGGAGAAGAGACCCAGTACTTC. The chain combines TRBV5-6 with TRBJ2-5, with TRBD1 as a possible D gene (6 bases). Germline lookup yields CDR1 SGHDT and CDR2 YYEEEE. Trimming shortened V by 3 bases and J by 3 bases, and 15 bases separated the two germline ends. The CDR3 is made up of 15 amino acids.

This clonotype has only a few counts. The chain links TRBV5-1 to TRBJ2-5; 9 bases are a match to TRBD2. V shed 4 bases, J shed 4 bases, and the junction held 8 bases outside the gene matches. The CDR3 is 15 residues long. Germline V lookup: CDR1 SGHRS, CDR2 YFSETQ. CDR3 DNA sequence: TGCGCCAGCAGCCCGACTAGCGGAGGGGGAGAGACCCAGTACTTC. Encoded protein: CASSPTSGGGETQYF.

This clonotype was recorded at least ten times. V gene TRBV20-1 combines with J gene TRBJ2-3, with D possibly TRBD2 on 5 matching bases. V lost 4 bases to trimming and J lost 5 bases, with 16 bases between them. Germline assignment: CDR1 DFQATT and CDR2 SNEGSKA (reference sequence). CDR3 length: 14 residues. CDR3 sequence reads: CSANGGSIRDTQYF. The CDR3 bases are TGCAGTGCTAACGGAGGTTCAATAAGAGATACGCAGTATTTT.

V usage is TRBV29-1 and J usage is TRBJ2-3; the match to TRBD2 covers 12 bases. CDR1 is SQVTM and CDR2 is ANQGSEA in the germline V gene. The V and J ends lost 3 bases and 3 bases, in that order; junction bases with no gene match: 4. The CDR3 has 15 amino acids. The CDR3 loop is CSVDPTSGGTDTQYF. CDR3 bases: TGCAGCGTTGATCCGACTAGCGGGGGTACAGATACGCAGTATTTT.

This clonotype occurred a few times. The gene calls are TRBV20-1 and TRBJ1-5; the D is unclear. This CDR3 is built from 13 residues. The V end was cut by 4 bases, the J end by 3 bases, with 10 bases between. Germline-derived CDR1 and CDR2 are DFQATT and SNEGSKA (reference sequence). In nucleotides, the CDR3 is TGCAGTGCTAAAGCAGGTAACAATCAGCCCCAGCATTTT. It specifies CSAKAGNNQPQHF.

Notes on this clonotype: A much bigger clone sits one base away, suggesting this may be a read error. The CDR3 reads CASSLALSQKETQYF. CDR3 bases: TGTGCCAGCAGCTTAGCACTATCGCAAAAAGAGACCCAGTACTTC. The V call is TRBV7-9, the J call TRBJ2-5; D gene uncertain. CDR1 is SEHNR and CDR2 is FQNEAQ in the germline V gene (reference sequence). The V gene lost 0 bases and the J gene lost 3 bases, with 11 bases spanning the gap. CDR3 length: 15 residues.

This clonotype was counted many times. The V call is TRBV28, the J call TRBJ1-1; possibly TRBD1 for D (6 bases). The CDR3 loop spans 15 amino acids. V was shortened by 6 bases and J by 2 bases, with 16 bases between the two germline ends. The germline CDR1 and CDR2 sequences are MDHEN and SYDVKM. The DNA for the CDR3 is TGTGCCAGCAGCCGCAGGGGACGCTTTAACACTGAAGCTTTCTTT. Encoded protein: CASSRRGRFNTEAFF.

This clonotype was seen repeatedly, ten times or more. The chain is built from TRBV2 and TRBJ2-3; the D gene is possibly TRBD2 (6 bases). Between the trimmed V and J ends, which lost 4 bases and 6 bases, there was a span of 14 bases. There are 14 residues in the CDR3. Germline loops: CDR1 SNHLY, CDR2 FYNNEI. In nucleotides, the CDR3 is TGTGCCAGCAGTGGACTCCTAGCGCCCGATACGCAGTATTTT. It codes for CASSGLLAPDTQYF.

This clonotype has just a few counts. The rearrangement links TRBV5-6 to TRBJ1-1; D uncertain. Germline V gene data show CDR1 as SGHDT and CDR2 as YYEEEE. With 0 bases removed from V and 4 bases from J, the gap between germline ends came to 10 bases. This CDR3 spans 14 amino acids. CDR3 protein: CASSLDIFGTEAFF. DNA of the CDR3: TGTGCCAGCAGCTTGGATATATTCGGCACTGAAGCTTTCTTT. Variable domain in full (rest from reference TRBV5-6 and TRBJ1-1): DAGVTQSPTHLIKTRGQQVTLRCSPKSGHDTVSWYQQALGQGPQFIFQYYEEEERQRGNFPDRFSGHQFPNYSSELNVNALLLGDSALYLCASSLDIFGTEAFFGQGTRLTVV.

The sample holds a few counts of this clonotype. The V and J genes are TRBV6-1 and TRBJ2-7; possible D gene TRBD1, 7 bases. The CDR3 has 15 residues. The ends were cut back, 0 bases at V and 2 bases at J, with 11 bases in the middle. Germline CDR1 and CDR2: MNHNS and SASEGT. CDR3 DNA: TGTGCCAGCAGTGAAGCAGGGGGGACAGCCTACGAGCAGTACTTC. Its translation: CASSEAGGTAYEQYF.

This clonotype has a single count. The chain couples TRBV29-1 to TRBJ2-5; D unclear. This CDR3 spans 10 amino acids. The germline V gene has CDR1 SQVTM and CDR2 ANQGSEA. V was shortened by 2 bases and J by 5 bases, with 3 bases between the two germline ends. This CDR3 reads CSVELETQYF. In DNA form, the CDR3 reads TGCAGCGTTGAACTCGAGACCCAGTACTTC. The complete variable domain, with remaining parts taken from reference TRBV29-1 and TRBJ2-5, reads SAVISQKPSRDICQRGTSLTIQCQVDSQVTMMFWYRQQPGQSLTLIATANQGSEATYESGFVIDKFPISRPNLTFSTLTVSNMSPEDSSIYLCSVELETQYFGPGTRLLVL.

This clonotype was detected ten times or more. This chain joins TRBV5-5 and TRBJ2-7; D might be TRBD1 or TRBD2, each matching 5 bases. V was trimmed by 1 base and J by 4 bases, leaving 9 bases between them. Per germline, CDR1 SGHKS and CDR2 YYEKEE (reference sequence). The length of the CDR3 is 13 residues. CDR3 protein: CASSLWGSYEQYF. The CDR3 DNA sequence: TGTGCCAGCAGCTTGTGGGGGAGTTACGAGCAGTACTTC.

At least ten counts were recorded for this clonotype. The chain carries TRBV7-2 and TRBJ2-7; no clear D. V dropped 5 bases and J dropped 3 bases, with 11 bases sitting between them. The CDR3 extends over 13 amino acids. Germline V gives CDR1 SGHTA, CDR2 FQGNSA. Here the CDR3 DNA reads TGTGCCAGCAGCCCCTCGGACCTCTACGAGCAGTACTTC. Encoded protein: CASSPSDLYEQYF.

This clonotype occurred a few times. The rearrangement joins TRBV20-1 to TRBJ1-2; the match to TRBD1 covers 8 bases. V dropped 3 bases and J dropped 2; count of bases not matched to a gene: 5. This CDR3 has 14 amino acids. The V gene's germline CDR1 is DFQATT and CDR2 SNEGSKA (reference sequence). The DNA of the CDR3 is TGCAGTGCTAGCTCTCACAGGGGGAACTATGGCTACACCTTC. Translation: CSASSHRGNYGYTF.